This T cell receptor (beta chain) stems from a study of T cell changes during pregnancy in multiple sclerosis. The V end was cut by 7 bases, the J end by 2 bases, with 9 bases between. Germline V gene data show CDR1 as LNHDA and CDR2 as SQIVND (reference sequence). The CDR3 has 13 residues. The table came from immunoSEQ multiplex PCR; TCRdb's copy has only in-frame clones and leaves some out. The profile shows 77,000 or so clones, around 95% of them singletons. The sequence derives from a female donor in good health, enrolled as a control in a pregnancy study. This chain links TRBV19 with TRBJ1-5; TRBD1 is a possible D gene (5 bases). The source material was peripheral blood, sampled in the second trimester of pregnancy. The CDR3 region has the DNA TGTGCCAGTACCAGGGATGGCAATCAGCCCCAGCATTTT. Translation: CASTRDGNQPQHF.